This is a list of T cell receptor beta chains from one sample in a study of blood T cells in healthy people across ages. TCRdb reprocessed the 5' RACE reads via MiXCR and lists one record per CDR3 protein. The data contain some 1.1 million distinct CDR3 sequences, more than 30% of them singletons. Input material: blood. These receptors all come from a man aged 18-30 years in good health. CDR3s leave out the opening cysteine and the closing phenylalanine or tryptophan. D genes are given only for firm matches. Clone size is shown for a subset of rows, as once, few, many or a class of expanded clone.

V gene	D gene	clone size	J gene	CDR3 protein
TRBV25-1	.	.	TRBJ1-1	ASSAQGKGF
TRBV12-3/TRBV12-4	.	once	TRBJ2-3	ASTSRARTDTQY
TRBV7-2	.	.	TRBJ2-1	ASGRIQGRNEQF
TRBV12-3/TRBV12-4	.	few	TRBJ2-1	ASIAEGAEQF
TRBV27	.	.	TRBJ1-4	ASCSGDPSTNEKLF
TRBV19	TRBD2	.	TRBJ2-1	ASSKTSGDYNEQF
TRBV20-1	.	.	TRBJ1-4	SARDPGLGSEKLF
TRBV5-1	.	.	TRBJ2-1	ASSGIGSSYNEQF
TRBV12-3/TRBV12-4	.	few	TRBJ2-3	ASRLQGNTDTQY
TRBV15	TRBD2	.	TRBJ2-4	ATSPSGGAKNIQY
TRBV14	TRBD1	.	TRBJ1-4	ASSRERQGGFEKLF
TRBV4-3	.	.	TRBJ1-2	ASSQDLGRGGYT
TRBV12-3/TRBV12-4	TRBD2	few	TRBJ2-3	AISPGTSGRTDTQY
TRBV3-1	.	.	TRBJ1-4	AGSRRVAEKLF
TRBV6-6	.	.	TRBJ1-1	ASSYPGTDEAF
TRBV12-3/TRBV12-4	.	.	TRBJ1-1	ASRTGLERSTEAF
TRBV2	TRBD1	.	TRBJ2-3	ASKGWTGGTDTQY
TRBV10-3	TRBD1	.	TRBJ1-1	ATSEERTGLAF
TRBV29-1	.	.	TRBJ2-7	SVGGASSYEQY
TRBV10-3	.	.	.	TISNRDTVQETQY
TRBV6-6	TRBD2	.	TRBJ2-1	AGATLSGGEQF
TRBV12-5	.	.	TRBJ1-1	ASGSVRTAMNTEAF
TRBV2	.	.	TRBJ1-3	ASSGGRVSGNTIY
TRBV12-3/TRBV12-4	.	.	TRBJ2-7	ASSFPRVLGYEQY
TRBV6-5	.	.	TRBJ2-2	ASSYFGHTNTGELF
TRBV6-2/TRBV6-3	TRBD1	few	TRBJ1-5	ASSPRDSGYQPQH
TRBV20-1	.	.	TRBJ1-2	SATTGLSYGYT
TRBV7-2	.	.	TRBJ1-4	ANSSRPNTNGKLF
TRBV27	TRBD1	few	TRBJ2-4	ASSPRGQGLAKNIQY
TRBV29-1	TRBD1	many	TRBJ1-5	SVGQGLEQPQH
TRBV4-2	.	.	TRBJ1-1	ASSQEEQMNTEAF
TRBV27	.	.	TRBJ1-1	ASSSTFRRDMNTEAF
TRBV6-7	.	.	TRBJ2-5	ASSRPLGKTQY
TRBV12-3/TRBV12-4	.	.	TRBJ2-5	ASSLKGEQTQY
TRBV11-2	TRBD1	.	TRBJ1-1	ASRRSTGAIYTEAF
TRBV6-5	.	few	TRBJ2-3	ASSYSPGIGPDTQY
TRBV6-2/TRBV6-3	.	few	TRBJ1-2	ASSWARNYGYT
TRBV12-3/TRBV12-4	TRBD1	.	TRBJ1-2	ASSFLYRGEGYT
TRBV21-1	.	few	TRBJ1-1	ASSKALLNTEAF
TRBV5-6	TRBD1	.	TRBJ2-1	ASSWDRNEQF
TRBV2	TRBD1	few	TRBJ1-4	ASRWTGPNEKLF
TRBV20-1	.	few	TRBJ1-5	SGGLKPNQPQH
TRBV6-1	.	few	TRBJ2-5	ASGESQGQETQY
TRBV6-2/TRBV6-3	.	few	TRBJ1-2	ASSCQTNYGYT
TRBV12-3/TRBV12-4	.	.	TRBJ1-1	ASRGNPATEAF
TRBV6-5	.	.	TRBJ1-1	AGSDLRDSEAF
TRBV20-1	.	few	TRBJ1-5	SARDHRQPQH
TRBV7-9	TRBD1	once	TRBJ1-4	ASSDGTGGYEKLF
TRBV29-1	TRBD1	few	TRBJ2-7	SVVFRDSSYEQY
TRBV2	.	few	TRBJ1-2	ASSELQANYGYT
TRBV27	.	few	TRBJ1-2	ASSLGGGIWTTGYT
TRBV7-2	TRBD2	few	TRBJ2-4	ASSVSSGGPAKNIQY
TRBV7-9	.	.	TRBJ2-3	ASSPLKWGTSTDTQY
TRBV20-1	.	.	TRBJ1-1	SASTDRAF